Sequencing of this T cell receptor (beta chain) was carried out in a study of T cells in Graves' hyperthyroidism and ophthalmopathy. As for the study in general: Blood was drawn when the patient was first diagnosed and still untreated. Study observations and caveats: Model predictions of ophthalmopathy came a median approximately 6.8 months before onset. Blood also contained most expanded thyroid clonotypes above 0.001.

Germline V gene data show CDR1 as LGHNT and CDR2 as FRNRAP. Trimming took 3 bases from V and 2 from J, leaving 13 bases between them. CDR3 size: 16 residues. This clonotype has at least ten counts. Its antigen is undetermined. Researchers took RNA transcripts and amplified the TCR beta CDR3 regions from them. Carried out on the TCR CDR3, a first-round RT-PCR used the HTBI primer set. TCRdb called the multiplex PCR reads again in MiXCR, with one record for every CDR3 protein. This sample has 480,000 or so distinct CDR3 sequences, with about 15% found just once. The material sequenced was blood. V is TRBV12-5 and J is TRBJ2-2; D is tentatively TRBD1 or TRBD2 (5 bases each). The source is a woman aged 18-35 years with Graves' hyperthyroidism. The CDR3 here is CASGLGTVSNTGELFF. The CDR3 DNA follows: TGTGCTAGTGGTTTAGGGACGGTGTCTAACACCGGGGAGCTGTTTTTT.